One and the same sample provided the 9 T cell receptor beta chains below, sequenced in a study of lymphopenia after photon versus proton radiotherapy. The protocol was immunoSEQ multiplex PCR, while the TCRdb copy is restricted to in-frame clones and leaves out a portion. Of 65,000 to 75,000 clones in the sample, approximately 87% are singletons; the top ten hold roughly 10%. Sequencing used peripheral blood, obtained from a patient treated with proton-based radiotherapy. Source of these receptors: a man older than 75 with esophageal cancer.

The V and J genes are TRBV6-1 and TRBJ2-7; the D gene is possibly TRBD1 (6 bases). The V gene's germline CDR1 is MNHNS and CDR2 SASEGT. The CDR3 sequence is 14 residues long. Deletions cut 8 bases from V and 0 bases from J, with 14 bases between. As DNA, the CDR3 is TGTGCCAGCTGGGTTACAGGGAGCTCCTACGAGCAGTACTTC. This codes for CASWVTGSSYEQYF.

The chain uses TRBV5-5 and TRBJ2-1; D possibly corresponds to TRBD1 (6 bases). The CDR3 spans 17 residues. V lost 2 bases and J 8 bases, leaving 23 bases between the germline ends. Germline values: CDR1 SGHKS, CDR2 YYEKEE (reference sequence). The CDR3: CASSFNLQGPRVHEQFF. The CDR3 DNA reads TGTGCCAGCAGCTTTAACCTACAGGGTCCGCGCGTCCATGAGCAGTTCTTC.

Concerning this clone: At one end the junction does not follow the germline gene, possibly because of a read error. The CDR3 reads CASSPMSNQPQHF. The CDR3 DNA reads as TGTGCCAGCAGCCCTATGAGCAACCAGCCCCAGCATTTT. The gene calls are TRBV6-6 and TRBJ1-5, with D unclear. The CDR3 is made up of 13 amino acids. Germline V CDR1 and CDR2: MNHNY, SVGAGI (reference sequence).

This clone has a handful of counts. The chain joins TRBV5-1 to TRBJ2-5, with D maybe TRBD1 (5 bases). This CDR3 spans 13 amino acids. Germline V gene sequence: CDR1 SGHRS, CDR2 YFSETQ. Trimming shortened V by 5 bases and J by 2 bases, and 10 bases separated the two germline ends. Written as DNA, the CDR3 is TGCGCCAGCAGAGTGCAGGGACAAGAGACCCAGTACTTC. It encodes CASRVQGQETQYF.

The chain combines TRBV29-1 with TRBJ1-1; the D is unclear. There are 12 residues in the CDR3. V was pared by 4 bases and J by 3 bases, with 9 bases between. CDR1 SQVTM and CDR2 ANQGSEA come from the germline V gene. CDR3 residues: CSVVEGYTEAFF. The CDR3, as DNA: TGCAGCGTTGTGGAGGGATACACTGAAGCTTTCTTT.

This clone was counted only a few times. This chain uses TRBV18 with TRBJ2-3; no definite D call. V shed 2 bases and J shed 3 bases, with 9 bases lying between them. The germline CDR1 and CDR2 sequences are KGHSH and LQKENI. This CDR3 is built from 14 residues. CDR3: CASSPRVETDTQYF. The CDR3 bases are TGTGCCAGCTCACCAAGGGTTGAGACAGATACGCAGTATTTT.

This clone has just a few counts. V gene TRBV4-2 combines with J gene TRBJ2-7; D unclear. The V gene's germline CDR1 is LGHNA and CDR2 YNFKEQ. The V end was cut by 1 base, the J end by 7 bases, with 11 bases between. This CDR3 spans 13 amino acids. The chain's CDR3 is CASSQVSLGEQYF. In DNA, the CDR3 is TGTGCCAGCAGCCAAGTTTCCCTTGGGGAGCAGTACTTC.

The J gene is TRBJ1-2, the V gene TRBV5-1, with D possibly being TRBD1 (6 bases). The CDR3 has 15 residues. Trimming took 9 bases from V and 0 from J, leaving 18 bases between them. Germline V gene sequence: CDR1 SGHRS, CDR2 YFSETQ. CDR3 residues: CATHPGASANYGYTF. DNA of the CDR3: TGCGCCACCCACCCGGGGGCCTCAGCTAACTATGGCTACACCTTC.

This clone has just a few counts. The genes are TRBV5-1 and TRBJ1-1; 7 positions match TRBD1. After removal of 4 bases from V and 5 bases from J, the junction contained 11 bases not matched to a gene. This CDR3 is built from 15 residues. Germline CDR1 is SGHRS and CDR2 is YFSETQ. The CDR3: CASSLNTGAPTEAFF. Written as DNA, the CDR3 is TGCGCCAGCAGCCTGAATACAGGGGCCCCAACTGAAGCTTTCTTT. Full variable domain (outside the CDR3, taken from reference TRBV5-1 and TRBJ1-1): KAGVTQTPRYLIKTRGQQVTLSCSPISGHRSVSWYQQTPGQGLQFLFEYFSETQRNKGNFPGRFSGRQFSNSRSEMNVSTLELGDSALYLCASSLNTGAPTEAFFGQGTRLTVV.